This TCR beta chain was captured in a study of blood T cell repertoires in COVID-19. In the authors' methods: Nucleated cell counts were estimated from reference gene primer amplification. Generated by immunoSEQ multiplex PCR, the TCRdb table keeps only in-frame clones and is missing some. The V and J calls and clone size were taken over from that table, and D and trimming were inferred from the DNA. The sample records around 260,000 clones, 84% being singletons. The length of the CDR3 is 15 residues. Between the trimmed V and J ends, which lost 8 bases and 2 bases, there was a span of 15 bases. Germline CDR1 is LNHDA and CDR2 is SQIVND (reference sequence).

The rearrangement links TRBV19 to TRBJ2-2; no firm D call. The sequence derives from a man younger than 40 with acute COVID-19. Sequenced material: PBMCs or T cells enriched from blood (not recorded which). DNA of the CDR3: TGTGCCAGTGGAAAAACGACTTTTAACACCGGGGAGCTGTTTTTT. Its translation: CASGKTTFNTGELFF.